Ten or more counts support the clone carrying this T cell receptor (beta chain). Its antigen is unidentified. The data are from a study of T cells after yellow fever vaccination. Study observations and caveats: The study re-detected most primary-vaccination clones after the booster (roughly 96% CD4, approximately 87% CD8).

Each CDR3 protein gets one entry after TCRdb re-called the 5' RACE reads with MiXCR. The profile shows hundreds of thousands of distinct CDR3 sequences, 3% to 4.5% of them singletons. This TCR was sampled from a man between 18 and 29 years old who received the YFV17D yellow fever vaccine. Sequencing was performed on PBMCs, taken on the day of the yellow fever booster vaccination.

CDR3 bases: TGTGCCAGCAGCCTTAGCGGGAACACAGATACGCAGTATTTT. It specifies CASSLSGNTDTQYF. The chain recombines TRBV7-3 with TRBJ2-3; TRBD2 aligns across 8 bases. Germline CDR1 reads SGHTA; CDR2 reads FQGTGA. Germline trimming cut 5 bases from V and 2 bases from J; bases unmatched to any gene: 3. The CDR3 extends over 14 amino acids.